The 6 T cell receptor beta chains below all came from one sample that was sequenced in a study of early T cells in non-severe SARS-CoV-2 infection. TCRdb passed the 5' RACE reads through MiXCR, listing each CDR3 protein once. Of about 35,000 distinct CDR3 sequences listed, more than 4% were seen once; the top ten hold 5.9%. Specimen: whole blood. The receptors originated from an adult who was a healthcare worker with PCR-confirmed SARS-CoV-2 infection or an uninfected control (not recorded which).

The rearrangement joins TRBV20-1 to TRBJ2-1, with a possible D match to TRBD1 (6 bases). Germline V lookup: CDR1 DFQATT, CDR2 SNEGSKA (reference sequence). Trimming removed 3 bases from V and 6 bases from J, with 18 bases in between. The CDR3 is 15 amino acids. Written as DNA, the CDR3 is TGCAGTGCTAGCGGGTACAGGGCCCTCTCCAATGAGCAGTTCTTC. Translating gives CSASGYRALSNEQFF.

At least ten counts were recorded for this clonotype. This chain uses TRBV7-9 with TRBJ2-1; D gene unclear. This CDR3 is 15 amino acids long. The germline CDR1 and CDR2 sequences are SEHNR and FQNEAQ (reference sequence). V lost 5 bases and J lost 3, with 14 bases in between. This CDR3 is CASSAGPVGYNEQFF. The CDR3 coding sequence is TGTGCCAGCAGCGCCGGACCCGTGGGCTACAATGAGCAGTTCTTC.

This clonotype was observed at least ten times. The chain combines TRBV7-8 with TRBJ1-1, with D possibly TRBD1 on 6 matching bases. Deletions cut 5 bases from V and 2 bases from J, with 15 bases between. In germline, CDR1 is SGHVS, CDR2 FQNEAQ. The CDR3 covers 15 residues. The CDR3 DNA sequence: TGTGCCAGCAGCCCCGGTCTCAGGGGCAACACTGAAGCTTTCTTT. It codes for CASSPGLRGNTEAFF.

This clonotype was counted many times. The chain recombines TRBV12-3 or TRBV12-4 with TRBJ1-5, with D maybe TRBD1 (6 bases). The CDR3 is made up of 15 amino acids. With 2 bases removed from V and 2 bases from J, the gap between germline ends came to 10 bases. The DNA of the CDR3 is TGTGCCAGCAGTTTAAGATCAGGGGGCAATCAGCCCCAGCATTTT. Encoded protein: CASSLRSGGNQPQHF.

At least ten counts were recorded for this clonotype. V is TRBV4-1 and J is TRBJ2-2, with TRBD2 matching over 11 bases. With 3 bases clipped from V and 2 bases from J, the junction kept 2 bases outside the gene matches. Germline V gene lookup returns CDR1 MGHRA and CDR2 YSYEKL. The CDR3 is 16 amino acids. The CDR3 spells CASSQGLAVNTGELFF. The CDR3, as DNA: TGCGCCAGCAGCCAGGGACTAGCGGTAAACACCGGGGAGCTGTTTTTT.

As concerns this clonotype: Possible read error: a much larger clone is one base away. The gene calls are TRBV10-3 and TRBJ2-3; TRBD1 might be the D (5 bases). Germline V gives CDR1 ENHRY, CDR2 SYGVKD. CDR3 length: 17 residues. V was trimmed by 2 bases and J by 5 bases, leaving 20 bases between them. As DNA, the CDR3 is TGTGCCATCAGTGAGACCCAAAAGGGGTTAGGTGTAGATACGCAGTATTTT. Its translation is CAISETQKGLGVDTQYF.